This T cell receptor (beta chain) was identified in a study of identical twins. This clonotype was picked up many times. The CDR3 spans 12 residues. The V gene end was trimmed by 6 bases and the J gene end by 6 bases; junction bases not matched to a gene: 2. Germline-derived CDR1 and CDR2 are MNHEY and SMNVEV (reference sequence). Template switching added a universal primer site; cDNA carried unique molecular identifiers. In TCRdb, the 5' RACE reads were re-called with MiXCR into one record per CDR3 protein. The sample holds approximately 240,000 distinct CDR3 sequences; 11% to 15% are singletons and the top ten take about 9%.

V and J are TRBV27 and TRBJ2-1, with TRBD2 matching 7 bases. The origin of this receptor is a woman between 18 and 30 years old in good health. The sequenced sample was memory (CD45RO+) T cells sorted from blood. CDR3 nucleotides: TGTGCCAGCAGCGGGGGGTCCAATGAGCAGTTCTTC. Protein sequence: CASSGGSNEQFF.